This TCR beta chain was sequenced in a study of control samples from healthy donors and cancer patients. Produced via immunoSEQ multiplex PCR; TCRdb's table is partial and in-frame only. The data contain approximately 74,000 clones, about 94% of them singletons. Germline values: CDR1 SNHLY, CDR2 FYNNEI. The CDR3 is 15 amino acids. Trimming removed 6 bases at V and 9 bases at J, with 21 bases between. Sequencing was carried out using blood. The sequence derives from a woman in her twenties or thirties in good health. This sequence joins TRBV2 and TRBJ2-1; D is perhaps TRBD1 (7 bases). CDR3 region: CASSRPTGEVGEQFF. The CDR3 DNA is TGTGCCAGCAGCCGCCCCACAGGGGAGGTCGGTGAGCAGTTCTTC.